The clone carrying this TCR beta chain was observed at least ten times. Its specificity is unknown. This entry is derived from a study of human T cells and chemical hapten exposure. The overall study: Minor volume differences among pooled libraries chiefly drove per-sample TCR yield variation. Findings and caveats of the study: The formation of large CDR3 similarity clusters by expanded TCRs significantly exceeded that of controls. High-frequency TCRs, those above 1 in 1000, stayed the same after DPC sensitization.

V was pared by 5 bases and J by 0 bases, with 2 bases of the junction left unmatched. Germline V gene data show CDR1 as SGHVS and CDR2 as FNYEAQ. This CDR3 is built from 16 residues. Unique molecular identifiers were attached to individual cDNA molecules during library preparation. TCRdb reanalysed the RACE reads using MiXCR and keeps one entry per CDR3 protein. Of some 71,000 distinct CDR3 sequences detected, 10% appear once; the ten largest clones hold about 6.9%. This sample's time point: patch test 2, 6 weeks after DPC sensitization. Documented treatment: therapeutic diphenylcyclopropenone sensitization with weekly scalp DPC.

This TCR was recovered from a woman between 45 and 60 years old with alopecia areata. Some clones in this sample may be carry-over from other donors' samples. The chain has TRBV7-6 and TRBJ2-5, with TRBD2 matching over 14 bases. Here the sequenced sample was whole blood, taken in connection with sensitization to the hapten diphenylcyclopropenone (DPC). DNA for the CDR3: TGTGCCAGCAGCGCGGGACTAGCGGGGGACCAAGAGACCCAGTACTTC. Its protein product is CASSAGLAGDQETQYF. Complete variable domain (other parts from reference TRBV7-6 and TRBJ2-5): GAGVSQSPRYKVTKRGQDVALRCDPISGHVSLYWYRQALGQGPEFLTYFNYEAQQDKSGLPNDRFSAERPEGSISTLTIQRTEQRDSAMYRCASSAGLAGDQETQYFGPGTRLLVL.